Below are 6 T cell receptor beta chains sequenced from a single sample in a study of OX40 agonist ivuxolimab in advanced cancers. Sequencing used immunoSEQ multiplex PCR; TCRdb keeps in-frame clones, though not all of them. Of about 32,000 clones listed, approximately 87% are singletons. Source: CD4+ or CD8+ T cells sorted from blood, taken in a trial of the OX40 agonist ivuxolimab. Source of these receptors: an adult with an advanced solid tumor such as melanoma, head and neck, liver or kidney cancer.

To note about this clone: A much larger clone is a single base away; this may be a read error. In the same sample, other DNA sequences code for this CDR3. The chain couples TRBV6-5 to TRBJ1-5; a possible D gene is TRBD1 (5 bases). V was trimmed by 5 bases and J by 2 bases, leaving 10 bases between them. Germline CDR1 is MNHEY and CDR2 is SVGAGI. The CDR3 spans 14 residues. CDR3 residues: CASSPQGGNQPQHF. The CDR3 DNA reads TGTGCCAGCAGTCCTCAGGGAGGCAATCAGCCCCAGCATTTT.

The gene calls are TRBV2 and TRBJ2-7, with TRBD2 matching 15 bases. The CDR3 runs to 17 residues. Looked up from germline, CDR1 is SNHLY and CDR2 is FYNNEI. J was trimmed by 5 bases and V by 6 bases; bases with no gene match: 11. The CDR3 sequence is CASRLTRTSGRAHEQYF. The CDR3 region has the DNA TGTGCCAGCAGGCTCACTAGGACTAGCGGGAGGGCCCACGAGCAGTACTTC.

The chain recombines TRBV7-9 with TRBJ2-1; D perhaps matches TRBD2 (7 bases). The CDR3 consists of 16 residues. V lost 5 bases and J lost 6, with 20 bases in between. The germline CDR1 and CDR2 sequences are SEHNR and FQNEAQ (reference sequence). Written as DNA, the CDR3 is TGTGCCAGCAGCCCACTTTGGGGGGGGCGGGGCAATGAGCAGTTCTTC. Its protein is CASSPLWGGRGNEQFF. Complete variable domain (other parts from reference TRBV7-9 and TRBJ2-1): DTGVSQNPRHKITKRGQNVTFRCDPISEHNRLYWYRQTLGQGPEFLTYFQNEAQLEKSRLLSDRFSAERPKGSFSTLEIQRTEQGDSAMYLCASSPLWGGRGNEQFFGPGTRLTVL.

CDR3 residues: CASSFLAGVDEQYF. The CDR3 nucleotides read TGCGCCAGCAGCTTCCTAGCGGGAGTCGACGAGCAGTACTTC. The V gene is TRBV4-1, the J gene TRBJ2-7, with 10 bases that match TRBD2. The CDR3 is made up of 14 amino acids. Germline-derived CDR1 and CDR2 are MGHRA and YSYEKL. With V trimmed by 5 bases and J by 5 bases, 6 bases remained unmatched.

This clone was recorded a few times. At the DNA level, this CDR3 is encoded by other sequences in the same sample as well. This rearrangement joins TRBV13 to TRBJ2-1; D remains ambiguous. The ends were cut back, 0 bases at V and 0 bases at J, with 6 bases in the middle. There are 15 residues in the CDR3. In germline, CDR1 is PRHDT, CDR2 FYEKMQ (reference sequence). In nucleotides, the CDR3 is TGTGCCAGCAGCTTAGGGCAGAGCTCCTACAATGAGCAGTTCTTC. Residues: CASSLGQSSYNEQFF. The full variable domain, rest sourced from reference TRBV13 and TRBJ2-1, is AAGVIQSPRHLIKEKRETATLKCYPIPRHDTVYWYQQGPGQDPQFLISFYEKMQSDKGSIPDRFSAQQFSDYHSELNMSSLELGDSALYFCASSLGQSSYNEQFFGPGTRLTVL.

This sequence joins TRBV28 and TRBJ2-5, with 10 bases matching TRBD2. Germline CDR1 is MDHEN and CDR2 is SYDVKM. The junction had 1 base not matched to a gene; V was cut back by 4 bases and J by 2 bases. CDR3 length: 14 amino acids. The CDR3 region has the DNA TGTGCCAGCAGTTCACTAGCGGGGCAAGAGACCCAGTACTTC. Its protein is CASSSLAGQETQYF.